Below, 9 T cell receptor beta chains from the same sample are listed, as sequenced in a study of CD8+ T cells in alopecia areata. Once RNA had been extracted, it was reverse transcribed into cDNA to act as the sequencing template. Generated by immunoSEQ multiplex PCR, the TCRdb table keeps only in-frame clones and is missing some. The repertoire holds about 120,000 clones, with about 49% as singletons. This sample comprised CD8+ T cells sorted from blood, obtained at week 0. The receptors here all came from a human donor with alopecia areata.

This chain uses TRBV7-6 with TRBJ1-2, with 7 bases identical to TRBD1. From germline, CDR1 is SGHVS and CDR2 FNYEAQ. The CDR3 sequence is 19 residues long. V was clipped by 0 bases and J by 1 base; unmatched bases: 14. CDR3 sequence reads: CASSLAPGGQEIFNYGYTF. The CDR3 DNA reads as TGTGCCAGCAGCTTAGCTCCAGGAGGACAGGAGATTTTTAACTATGGCTACACCTTC.

This clone showed up just a few times. The chain joins TRBV9 to TRBJ2-1, with TRBD2 matching over 7 bases. CDR1 is SGDLS and CDR2 is YYNGEE in the germline V gene. V shed 0 bases and J 4 bases; nucleotides not matched to a gene: 4. This CDR3 has 15 residues. CDR3 coding DNA: TGTGCCAGCAGCGTAGGTGGCGGGGGATACAATGAGCAGTTCTTC. This encodes CASSVGGGGYNEQFF.

This clone was detected a few times. The chain uses TRBV19 and TRBJ2-5, with D possibly TRBD1 on 5 matching bases. CDR3 size: 13 residues. CDR1 is LNHDA, CDR2 SQIVND, per germline (reference sequence). V dropped 5 bases and J dropped 2 bases, with 9 bases sitting between them. The CDR3 protein is CASSSGHQETQYF. The CDR3 region has the DNA TGTGCCAGTAGTTCCGGACATCAAGAGACCCAGTACTTC.

The chain is built from TRBV7-9 and TRBJ1-2; the match to TRBD1 covers 7 bases. Germline V gene lookup returns CDR1 SEHNR and CDR2 FQNEAQ (reference sequence). CDR3 length: 16 amino acids. J was trimmed by 3 bases and V by 5 bases; bases with no gene match: 12. The CDR3 spells CASSPGQSTVDYGYTF. The DNA for the CDR3 is TGTGCCAGCAGCCCGGGACAGTCAACGGTGGACTATGGCTACACCTTC.

The V gene is TRBV5-1, the J gene TRBJ2-7, with D maybe TRBD1 (6 bases). Per germline, CDR1 SGHRS and CDR2 YFSETQ. The CDR3 spans 13 residues. With 4 bases removed from V and 3 bases from J, the gap between germline ends came to 11 bases. The CDR3 coding sequence is TGCGCCAGCAGCAACCCGGACAGCTACGAGCAGTACTTC. It yields the protein CASSNPDSYEQYF.

The rearrangement joins TRBV18 to TRBJ2-7, with D perhaps assigned TRBD1 or TRBD2 (7 bases each). CDR1 and CDR2 (germline): KGHSH, LQKENI. This CDR3 is 15 amino acids long. V gave up 2 bases and J gave up 2 bases, with 13 bases separating them. CDR3 protein: CASSPSSGTAYEQYF. CDR3 coding DNA: TGTGCCAGCTCACCAAGCAGCGGGACAGCCTACGAGCAGTACTTC.

The chain recombines TRBV7-8 with TRBJ1-5; a possible D gene is TRBD1 (5 bases). The germline V gene has CDR1 SGHVS and CDR2 FQNEAQ. The CDR3 runs to 14 residues. V lost 1 base, J lost 7 bases, and 11 bases lay in between. The CDR3 is CASSLDPGGQPQHF. As DNA, the CDR3 is TGTGCCAGCAGCTTAGACCCCGGGGGACAGCCCCAGCATTTT. The full variable domain, rest sourced from reference TRBV7-8 and TRBJ1-5, is GAGVSQSPRYKVAKRGQDVALRCDPISGHVSLFWYQQALGQGPEFLTYFQNEAQLDKSGLPSDRFFAERPEGSVSTLKIQRTQQEDSAVYLCASSLDPGGQPQHFGDGTRLSIL.

The chain carries TRBV15 and TRBJ2-3; perhaps TRBD1 as D (6 bases). Trimming shortened V by 3 bases and J by 11 bases, and 12 bases separated the two germline ends. The CDR3 loop spans 12 amino acids. In germline, CDR1 is LNHNV, CDR2 YYDKDF (reference sequence). The CDR3 loop reads CATSSSRGRQYF. CDR3 DNA: TGTGCCACCAGCAGTTCCAGGGGTAGGCAGTATTTT. Supplemented by reference TRBV15 and TRBJ2-3, the full variable domain reads DAMVIQNPRYQVTQFGKPVTLSCSQTLNHNVMYWYQQKSSQAPKLLFHYYDKDFNNEADTPDNFQSRRPNTSFCFLDIRSPGLGDTAMYLCATSSSRGRQYFGPGTRLTVL.

The CDR3 is CAWSEWYEQYF. CDR3 nucleotides: TGTGCCTGGAGTGAGTGGTACGAGCAGTACTTC. The chain has TRBV30 and TRBJ2-7; D unresolved. The CDR3 contains 11 residues. Germline CDR1 GTSNPN, CDR2 SVGIG (reference sequence). V lost 1 base and J lost 4, with 5 bases in between.